Given below is one TCR beta chain in context. This clone was detected only a few times. No cognate antigen has been identified for it. No much larger clone is present one base from it, and per-base qualities are unavailable. The collaborating institutions used their own protocols to collect whole blood in K2EDTA tubes. Collaborator samples were shipped for TCRbeta analysis as frozen whole blood, isolated PBMCs, or DNA extracted from either sample type. CDR1 and CDR2 were assigned from the germline V gene as SGHDN and FVKESK. The V end loses 1 base and the J end loses 4 bases, and a stretch of 10 bases separates them. There are 15 amino acids in the CDR3, from cysteine to phenylalanine inclusive. Of the read, only the CDR3 DNA is kept; its 45 bases are in frame from base 1. TCRbeta CDR3 regions were amplified from genomic DNA using the immunoSEQ Assay, a bias-controlled multiplex PCR. The authors processed their data as follows. Nucleated cell counts per sample were estimated from amplification of reference gene primers within the assay. Sequence reads were collapsed and filtered to measure the absolute abundance of every unique TCRbeta CDR3 rearrangement. For each sample, productive Simpson clonality was calculated as the square root of Simpson's diversity index over productive rearrangements. Not all clones reach the TCRdb copy of this immuneACCESS table, which keeps in-frame sequences only. Checked studies attribute under half of the gap to unresolved V genes and leave the rest unexplained. V and J calls and clone size come straight from that table; D and trimming were deduced from the DNA. The sample data list 60,000 or so clones, and approximately 80% of these were observed just once. The ten largest clones represent about 16% of the sample.

The data were taken from a study of blood T cell repertoires in COVID-19 (dated by TCRdb to about 2020). Background for the entire study: Samples covering the acute and convalescent phases of COVID-19 were provided by collaborators in the United States, Italy and Spain. The material from the prospective study consisted of cDNA or gDNA derived from T cells, B-cell-depleted T cells, or PBMCs. Subjects who had been exposed to COVID-19, were actively infected with it, or had recovered from it provided the deeply sampled blood TCRbeta repertoires that made up the dataset. A freely available public database, intended as a resource for researchers studying the immune response to SARS-CoV-2, is where the repertoires were released. The samples were drawn from two sources: the first 160 participants of the ongoing ImmuneRACE study, and 1,000 to 1,500 subjects contributed by 6 global collaborators. Nearly every sample came with metadata listing a de-identified subject ID, COVID-19 status, age in years and sex. Where HLA class I and class II types were available, the types were taken from metadata supplied by the sample provider, not from assay-based typing. Study-wide findings and limitations: The amount of clinical and demographic metadata varied by source and participant and was provided uncurated.

This TCR derives from a man older than 75 with acute or convalescent COVID-19. Sequenced: peripheral blood. Recombination linked TRBV14 to TRBJ2-2; no confident D gene assignment can be made. The CDR3 sequence is CASSQGGLRTGELFF. The DNA reads as follows: TGTGCCAGCAGCCAAGGTGGGCTCCGCACCGGGGAGCTGTTTTTT.